These T cell receptor beta chains were read from a single sample in a study of T-cell reconstitution after alpha-beta-depleted transplantation in children. TCRdb called the PCR reads again in MiXCR, with one record for every CDR3 protein. The sample contains nearly 550,000 distinct CDR3 sequences, about 18% of which appear only once. The source was PBMCs from the stem cell graft donor, collected from the stem cell graft. The receptors were sampled from a human donor who donated a stem cell graft to a child with acute lymphoblastic leukemia. CDR3s include the opening cysteine and the closing phenylalanine or tryptophan. D genes are given only for firm matches. Size tells how often a clone was seen (once, few, many) or the class of an expanded clone, and some rows leave it out.

>TRBJ2-5|.|TRBV12-3/TRBV12-4|15|.
CASSLGPLARETQYF
TGTGCCAGCAGTTTAGGGCCGCTAGCGAGAGAGACCCAGTACTTC
>TRBJ2-7|TRBD1|TRBV5-1|15|many
CASSFGRGRGYEQYF
TGCGCCAGCAGCTTCGGCAGGGGGCGCGGGTACGAGCAGTACTTC
>TRBJ2-7|.|TRBV29-1|14|few
CSVKFQGVSDEQYF
TGCAGCGTTAAATTCCAGGGAGTCTCGGACGAGCAGTACTTC
>TRBJ2-3|.|TRBV11-1|18|.
CASSLGRQAPPSTDTQYF
TGTGCCAGCAGCTTAGGACGCCAGGCCCCTCCCAGCACAGATACGCAGTATTTT
>TRBJ1-1|.|TRBV5-1|13|.
CASSLGRRTEAFF
TGCGCCAGCAGCTTAGGCAGGCGCACTGAAGCTTTCTTT
>TRBJ2-7|.|TRBV6-1|14|.
CASSKRGGSYEQYF
TGTGCCAGCAGCAAGAGGGGGGGCTCCTACGAGCAGTACTTC
>TRBJ2-1|TRBD2|TRBV7-3|16|.
CASSPTTSGRKNEQFF
TGTGCCAGCAGCCCGACGACTAGCGGGCGTAAAAATGAGCAGTTCTTC
>TRBJ2-1|TRBD2|TRBV20-1|15|few
CSARGLAASYNEQFF
TGCAGTGCCCGCGGACTAGCGGCCTCCTACAATGAGCAGTTCTTC
>TRBJ2-1|.|TRBV6-1|15|few
CASGVRATTYNEQFF
TGTGCCAGCGGGGTTCGGGCAACGACGTACAATGAGCAGTTCTTC
>TRBJ2-7|.|TRBV7-2|16|few
CASSLGGVGWTYEQYF
TGTGCCAGCAGCTTAGGGGGGGTCGGGTGGACCTACGAGCAGTACTTC
>TRBJ1-1|.|TRBV3-1|15|.
CASSPRRTANTEAFF
TGTGCCAGCAGCCCCCGACGGACAGCGAACACTGAAGCTTTCTTT
>TRBJ1-5|.|TRBV5-6|15|.
CASSPGFGGNQPQHF
TGTGCCAGCAGCCCCGGCTTCGGGGGTAATCAGCCCCAGCATTTT
>TRBJ2-7|.|TRBV11-1|14|.
CASSSTTGIYEQYF
TGTGCCAGCAGCTCCACAACTGGGATCTACGAGCAGTACTTC
>TRBJ1-5|.|TRBV20-1|14|.
CSARGQGMRQPQHF
TGCAGTGCTAGAGGCCAGGGGATGAGGCAGCCCCAGCATTTT
>TRBJ2-5|TRBD2|TRBV5-1|15|.
CASSSLAGDAETQYF
TGCGCCAGCAGCTCATTAGCGGGAGATGCGGAGACCCAGTACTTC
>TRBJ2-7|TRBD2|TRBV9|15|.
CASSVGGTTYYEQYF
TGTGCCAGCAGCGTAGGAGGGACTACCTACTACGAGCAGTACTTC
>TRBJ2-7|.|TRBV5-1|15|.
CASSLTAGSSYEQYF
TGCGCCAGCAGCTTAACGGCGGGGAGCTCCTACGAGCAGTACTTC
>TRBJ2-7|.|TRBV27|13|.
CASSPARGYEQYF
TGTGCCAGCAGTCCTGCCAGGGGCTACGAGCAGTACTTC
>TRBJ2-3|.|TRBV14|15|.
CASSQPAVWPDTQYF
TGTGCCAGCAGCCAACCCGCTGTGTGGCCAGATACGCAGTATTTT
>TRBJ2-1|TRBD2|TRBV7-9|15|few
CASSLGAGARNEQFF
TGTGCCAGCAGCTTAGGGGCGGGAGCGAGGAATGAGCAGTTCTTC
>TRBJ1-1|.|TRBV12-3/TRBV12-4|14|many
CASLWRGRRTEAFF
TGTGCCAGCCTTTGGCGGGGGAGGAGAACTGAAGCTTTCTTT
>TRBJ2-7|.|TRBV4-1|16|many
CASSLYQHSGSYEQYF
TGCGCCAGCAGCCTATACCAGCATAGCGGCTCCTACGAGCAGTACTTC
>TRBJ2-1|.|TRBV6-1|13|.
CASERQLYNEQFF
TGTGCCAGCGAGCGGCAATTATACAATGAGCAGTTCTTC
>TRBJ2-1|TRBD2|TRBV3-1|14|.
CASSHSGKSNEQFF
TGTGCCAGCAGCCATAGCGGGAAATCTAATGAGCAGTTCTTC
>TRBJ2-7|TRBD2|TRBV3-1|17|.
CATSPPGLAGPHYEQYF
TGTGCCACCTCCCCTCCGGGACTAGCGGGACCCCACTACGAGCAGTACTTC
>TRBJ2-1|.|TRBV3-1|16|few
CASSQDQSPRYNEQFF
TGTGCCAGCAGCCAAGATCAATCACCCCGATACAATGAGCAGTTCTTC
>TRBJ2-5|.|TRBV20-1|16|.
CSATYPLARAGETQYF
TGCAGTGCTACCTATCCCCTCGCCAGGGCGGGAGAGACCCAGTACTTC
>TRBJ2-2|TRBD1|TRBV29-1|14|.
CSASGTGRTGELFF
TGCAGCGCTTCCGGGACAGGGCGGACCGGGGAGCTGTTTTTT
>TRBJ1-2|.|TRBV20-1|12|few
CSANLREYGYTF
TGCAGTGCTAATTTACGGGAATATGGCTACACCTTC
>TRBJ2-2|.|TRBV7-8|13|.
CAKGLANTGELFF
TGTGCCAAGGGGCTGGCGAACACCGGGGAGCTGTTTTTT
>TRBJ2-7|.|TRBV3-1|13|few
CASSQGLDYEQYF
TGTGCCAGCAGCCAAGGACTTGATTACGAGCAGTACTTC
>TRBJ1-1|.|TRBV3-1|15|few
CASRRGEIMNTEAFF
TGTGCCAGCAGGAGAGGGGAAATAATGAACACTGAAGCTTTCTTT
>TRBJ2-7|.|TRBV3-1|16|few
CASSQAPGVLDYEQYF
TGTGCCAGCAGCCAAGCCCCTGGGGTTCTTGACTACGAGCAGTACTTC
>TRBJ1-2|TRBD1|TRBV4-1|17|few
CASSHLWDRSSNYGYTF
TGCGCCAGCAGCCATTTATGGGACAGGTCAAGTAACTATGGCTACACCTTC
>TRBJ2-1|TRBD1|TRBV5-1|16|.
CASSLSNGQEGNEQFF
TGCGCCAGCAGCTTGAGTAATGGACAGGAAGGGAATGAGCAGTTCTTC
>TRBJ2-1|.|TRBV5-1|14|few
CASSFALRTDEQFF
TGCGCCAGCAGCTTCGCCCTACGGACCGATGAGCAGTTCTTC
>TRBJ2-1|.|TRBV15|14|few
CATSKTGSFNEQFF
TGTGCCACCAGCAAAACGGGTTCGTTCAATGAGCAGTTCTTC
>TRBJ2-6|.|TRBV12-3/TRBV12-4|18|.
CASSPTGGPGSGANVLTF
TGTGCCAGCAGCCCCACGGGGGGCCCAGGCTCTGGGGCCAACGTCCTGACTTTC
>TRBJ2-1|TRBD2|TRBV6-4|15|.
CASSGTSGSRNEQFF
TGTGCCAGCAGTGGGACTAGCGGCTCCCGGAATGAGCAGTTCTTC
>TRBJ2-1|.|TRBV6-6|12|few
CASSYGRDKQFF
TGTGCCAGCAGTTACGGGCGGGACAAGCAGTTCTTC
>TRBJ2-3|.|TRBV7-3|14|.
CASSPPGKSDTQYF
TGTGCCAGCAGCCCCCCGGGCAAGTCAGATACGCAGTATTTT
>TRBJ2-1|.|TRBV10-3|11|few
CATGTGNEQFF
TGTGCCACAGGGACGGGCAATGAGCAGTTCTTC